This TCR beta chain came from a study of T cell responses to AZD1222 COVID-19 vaccine. The assay was immunoSEQ multiplex PCR, and TCRdb's table has in-frame clones only and misses some. Of roughly 100,000 clones in the sample, roughly 89% are singletons; the top ten hold 45%. The CDR3 contains 13 residues. The germline V gene encodes CDR1 LNHDA and CDR2 SQIVND (reference sequence). The ends were cut back, 3 bases at V and 4 bases at J, with 9 bases in the middle. This clone was detected once. Other nucleotide sequences from this sample produce the same CDR3. This clonotype originated in an adult in good health. The input for sequencing was peripheral blood, taken on day 0 of AZD1222 vaccination. The rearrangement links TRBV19 to TRBJ1-1; D unresolved. CDR3 loop: CASSMTGGTEAFF. As DNA, the CDR3 is TGTGCCAGTAGTATGACGGGAGGCACTGAAGCTTTCTTT.